This T cell receptor beta chain was observed in a study of T cells in Graves' hyperthyroidism and ophthalmopathy. With 4 bases clipped from V and 2 bases from J, the junction kept 5 bases outside the gene matches. Germline V lookup: CDR1 SGDLS, CDR2 YYNGEE. This CDR3 has 14 residues. The CDR3 regions of TCR beta were amplified from RNA transcripts. The primer set for the first-round RT-PCR of the TCR CDR3 was HTBI. MiXCR, run by TCRdb on the multiplex PCR reads, gives a single entry per CDR3 protein. The repertoire holds fewer than 750,000 distinct CDR3 sequences, roughly 14% seen once, with 4.3% in the top ten.

The receptor comes from a woman aged 35 to 49 with Graves' ophthalmopathy. The sample comprised blood. The V gene is TRBV9, the J gene TRBJ2-5; 7 bases agree with TRBD1. CDR3 residues: CASSFRDSQETQYF. The CDR3 coding sequence is TGTGCCAGCAGCTTCCGGGACAGTCAAGAGACCCAGTACTTC. Together with reference TRBV9 and TRBJ2-5, the CDR3 gives the full variable domain: DSGVTQTPKHLITATGQRVTLRCSPRSGDLSVYWYQQSLDQGLQFLIQYYNGEERAKGNILERFSAQQFPDLHSELNLSSLELGDSALYFCASSFRDSQETQYFGPGTRLLVL.